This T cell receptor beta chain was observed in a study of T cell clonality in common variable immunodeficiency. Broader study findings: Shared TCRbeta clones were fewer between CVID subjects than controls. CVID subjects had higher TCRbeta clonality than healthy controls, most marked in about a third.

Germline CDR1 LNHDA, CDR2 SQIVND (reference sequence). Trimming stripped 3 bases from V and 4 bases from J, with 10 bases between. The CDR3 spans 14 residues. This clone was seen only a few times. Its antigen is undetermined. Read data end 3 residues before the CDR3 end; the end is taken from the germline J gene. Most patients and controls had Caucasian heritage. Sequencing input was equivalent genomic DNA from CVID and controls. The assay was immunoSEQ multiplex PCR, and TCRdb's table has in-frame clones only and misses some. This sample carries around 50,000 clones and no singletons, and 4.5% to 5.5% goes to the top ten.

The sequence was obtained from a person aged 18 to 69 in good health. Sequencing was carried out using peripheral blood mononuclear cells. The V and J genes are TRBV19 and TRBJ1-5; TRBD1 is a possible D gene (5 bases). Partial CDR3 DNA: TGTGCCAGTAGTATCGGGGGGGTTAATCAGCCC. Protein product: CASSIGGVNQP. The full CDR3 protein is CASSIGGVNQPQHF. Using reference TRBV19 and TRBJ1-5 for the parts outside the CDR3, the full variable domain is DGGITQSPKYLFRKEGQNVTLSCEQNLNHDAMYWYRQDPGQGLRLIYYSQIVNDFQKGDIAEGYSVSREKKESFPLTVTSAQKNPTAFYLCASSIGGVNQPQHFGDGTRLSIL.